One and the same sample provided the 9 T cell receptor beta chains below, sequenced in a study of T cell responses to AZD1222 COVID-19 vaccine. The data were produced by immunoSEQ multiplex PCR, yet TCRdb's version contains in-frame clones alone and is incomplete. The sample lists around 100,000 clones, roughly 87% occurring once. The sequenced sample was peripheral blood, obtained on day 0 of AZD1222 vaccination. The receptors come from an adult in good health.

V usage is TRBV20-1 and J usage is TRBJ1-2; 7 bases fit TRBD1. V shed 3 bases, J shed 1 base, and the junction held 5 bases outside the gene matches. Germline CDR1 is DFQATT and CDR2 is SNEGSKA (reference sequence). This CDR3 has 14 residues. The CDR3 region is CSASPGGNNYGYTF. The CDR3 DNA reads TGCAGTGCTAGTCCAGGGGGTAATAACTATGGCTACACCTTC.

V gene TRBV6-2 or TRBV6-3 combines with J gene TRBJ2-7; D is unclear. CDR3 size: 13 residues. Germline CDR1 MNHEY, CDR2 SVGEGT. Trimming removed 5 bases at V and 2 bases at J, with 10 bases between. CDR3 nucleotide sequence: TGTGCCAGCAGTCGGGCGGAAACCTACGAGCAGTACTTC. It translates to CASSRAETYEQYF.

The V gene is TRBV11-2, the J gene TRBJ1-6; D gene unclear. The CDR3 totals 14 residues. The germline CDR1 and CDR2 sequences are SGHAT and FQNNGV. Trimming removed 1 base from V and 8 bases from J, with 9 bases in between. CDR3 sequence: CASSLVPPYSPLHF. CDR3 coding DNA: TGTGCCAGCAGCTTAGTACCCCCTTATTCACCCCTCCACTTT. Looking up the rest from reference TRBV11-2 and TRBJ1-6 gives the full variable domain: EAGVAQSPRYKIIEKRQSVAFWCNPISGHATLYWYQQILGQGPKLLIQFQNNGVVDDSQLPKDRFSAERLKGVDSTLKIQPAKLEDSAVYLCASSLVPPYSPLHFGNGTRLTVT.

This clone was counted a few times. The V gene is TRBV29-1, the J gene TRBJ2-1, with 13 bases identical to TRBD2. The ends lost 3 bases at V and 6 bases at J; junction bases unmatched: 11. Germline CDR1 is SQVTM and CDR2 is ANQGSEA. The CDR3 loop spans 17 amino acids. Here the CDR3 DNA reads TGCAGCGTTGATCACACTAGCGGGGGGGCCTTTATCAATGAGCAGTTCTTC. Translated, it gives CSVDHTSGGAFINEQFF.

This CDR3 is CASSSRPGTYEQYF. DNA of the CDR3: TGTGCCAGCAGCTCCAGACCTGGGACCTACGAGCAGTACTTC. The V call is TRBV13, the J call TRBJ2-7, with D uncertain. V was trimmed by 4 bases and J by 2 bases, leaving 12 bases between them. The germline CDR1 and CDR2 sequences are PRHDT and FYEKMQ (reference sequence). The CDR3 has 14 amino acids.

The rearrangement joins TRBV5-1 to TRBJ1-1; D is uncertain. The V and J ends lost 6 bases and 3 bases respectively, with 18 bases between them. CDR3 length equals 15 residues. Looked up from germline, CDR1 is SGHRS and CDR2 is YFSETQ. CDR3 coding DNA: TGCGCCAGCAAAAGCCGGTCAGGTTTGGACACTGAAGCTTTCTTT. Protein sequence: CASKSRSGLDTEAFF.

The chain combines TRBV4-1 with TRBJ1-1, with 7 bases aligning to TRBD1. The CDR3 runs 15 residues. Germline V gene lookup returns CDR1 MGHRA and CDR2 YSYEKL. The junction had 6 bases not matched to a gene; V was cut back by 4 bases and J by 1 base. CDR3 coding DNA: TGCGCCAGCAGCCGCCGGGACAGCCAGAACACTGAAGCTTTCTTT. Encoded protein: CASSRRDSQNTEAFF.

The V and J genes are TRBV4-1 and TRBJ2-1, with a tentative D call TRBD1 (5 bases). Germline-derived CDR1 and CDR2 are MGHRA and YSYEKL. V was trimmed by 1 base and J by 6 bases, leaving 13 bases between them. The CDR3 extends over 15 amino acids. Here the CDR3 reads CASSQGQGWVNEQFF. The CDR3 DNA reads TGCGCCAGCAGCCAAGGGCAGGGATGGGTCAATGAGCAGTTCTTC.

The V and J genes are TRBV10-1 and TRBJ2-5, with 7 bases aligning to TRBD1. This CDR3 region has 13 residues. CDR1 and CDR2 (germline): WNHNN, SYGVQD (reference sequence). The J segment lost 3 bases and the V segment lost 11 bases, leaving 9 bases of the junction unmatched. The CDR3 nucleotides read TGCGCCGGACCGGGACAGTCCAAAGAGACCCAGTACTTC. The encoded protein is CAGPGQSKETQYF.